Listed below are T cell receptor beta chains from one sample, sequenced in a study of cytomegalovirus exposure and HLA in healthy donors. Assay: immunoSEQ multiplex PCR; the TCRdb copy retains only in-frame clones and omits some. The record lists 95,000 to 150,000 clones, of which the ten most abundant hold roughly 1%. Sequencing input: PBMCs. Source of these receptors: a man younger than 35 in good health and CMV-seronegative. Each CDR3 is given with its conserved first and last residue. Fields, in order: V gene, D gene, J gene, CDR3 DNA, CDR3 protein. D genes are given only for firm matches.

v_call: TRBV28; d_call: TRBD2; j_call: TRBJ2-1; cdr3_nt: TGTGCCAGCAGTTTGTGGGCTAGCGGGAGCGTGGGTTACAATGAGCAGTTCTTC; cdr3_aa: CASSLWASGSVGYNEQFF
v_call: TRBV6-5; d_call: NA; j_call: TRBJ2-1; cdr3_nt: TGTGCCAGCAGTTATGTAGCTGACAATGAGCAGTTCTTC; cdr3_aa: CASSYVADNEQFF
v_call: TRBV7-2; d_call: NA; j_call: TRBJ1-5; cdr3_nt: TGTGCCAGCAGTCCCACGGGAGGCAATCAGCCCCAGCATTTT; cdr3_aa: CASSPTGGNQPQHF
v_call: TRBV18; d_call: TRBD1; j_call: TRBJ2-3; cdr3_nt: TGTGCCAGCTCACCAGGAGTTAGCACAGGGGAAACAGATACGCAGTATTTT; cdr3_aa: CASSPGVSTGETDTQYF
v_call: TRBV7-9; d_call: NA; j_call: TRBJ1-1; cdr3_nt: TGTGCCAGCAGCCCACGGGCAGAGGGCACTGAAGCTTTCTTT; cdr3_aa: CASSPRAEGTEAFF
v_call: TRBV7-9; d_call: NA; j_call: TRBJ2-7; cdr3_nt: TGTGCCAGCAGCGCCGTTGGGGCATACGAGCAGTACTTC; cdr3_aa: CASSAVGAYEQYF
v_call: TRBV27; d_call: NA; j_call: TRBJ1-2; cdr3_nt: TGTGCCAGCAGTTTAAATCCCCTGGGCAGCTATGGCTACACCTTC; cdr3_aa: CASSLNPLGSYGYTF
v_call: TRBV2; d_call: NA; j_call: TRBJ2-7; cdr3_nt: TGTGCCAGCAGTGAAATAGAGGGTCTTGGTGTCTCCGAGCAGTACTTC; cdr3_aa: CASSEIEGLGVSEQYF
v_call: TRBV7-9; d_call: TRBD2; j_call: TRBJ2-1; cdr3_nt: TGTGCCAGCAGTCGACTAGCGGGCCGAGGTGAGCAGTTCTTC; cdr3_aa: CASSRLAGRGEQFF
v_call: TRBV7-8; d_call: NA; j_call: TRBJ2-7; cdr3_nt: TGTGCCAGCAGCTTAGAGGCAGGGTACTCCTACGAGCAGTACTTC; cdr3_aa: CASSLEAGYSYEQYF
v_call: TRBV30; d_call: NA; j_call: TRBJ2-2; cdr3_nt: TGTGCCTGGAGTGTAACAGGGCCCGGGGAGCTGTTTTTT; cdr3_aa: CAWSVTGPGELFF
v_call: TRBV5-1; d_call: NA; j_call: TRBJ2-5; cdr3_nt: TGCGCCAGCAGCTTCTCAGGGGAAGAGACCCAGTACTTC; cdr3_aa: CASSFSGEETQYF
v_call: TRBV6-5; d_call: NA; j_call: TRBJ2-3; cdr3_nt: TGTGCCAGCTCCTTGCGGTCTAGCACAGATACGCAGTATTTT; cdr3_aa: CASSLRSSTDTQYF
v_call: TRBV28; d_call: NA; j_call: TRBJ2-1; cdr3_nt: TGTGCCAGCACCACTATGGGTGAGCAGTTCTTC; cdr3_aa: CASTTMGEQFF
v_call: TRBV9; d_call: NA; j_call: TRBJ1-1; cdr3_nt: TGTGCCAGCAGCGCCCCTTTTCGAGGAAGGACTGAAGCTTTCTTT; cdr3_aa: CASSAPFRGRTEAFF
v_call: TRBV20-1; d_call: NA; j_call: TRBJ2-3; cdr3_nt: TGCAGTGCTAGCCAAAAAGATACGCAGTATTTT; cdr3_aa: CSASQKDTQYF
v_call: TRBV5-5; d_call: TRBD1; j_call: TRBJ2-1; cdr3_nt: TGTGCCAGCATCCATATTCCGGGACAGGGAATGGAGCAGTTCTTC; cdr3_aa: CASIHIPGQGMEQFF
v_call: TRBV29-1; d_call: NA; j_call: TRBJ2-7; cdr3_nt: TGCAGCGTTGGAGCCTACGAGCAGTACTTC; cdr3_aa: CSVGAYEQYF